This TCR beta chain was identified in a study of human T cells and chemical hapten exposure (dated by TCRdb to about 2021). The study in broad terms: For sensitization, 2% DPC in acetone was applied to a roughly 2 cm by roughly 2 cm area of upper inner arm skin. The study tracked peripheral blood TCR repertoire changes in vivo during primary and secondary sensitization to the hapten diphenylcyclopropenone (DPC) in alopecia patients. The mostly female patient cohort included alopecia areata with under or over 50% scalp involvement, alopecia totalis and alopecia universalis. Blood samples were taken from patients before sensitization (week 0) and then at 2, 6 and about 24 weeks after DPC sensitization. Patch tests used Finn chambers with 0.01% DPC on the upper back, scored after 6 days by International Contact Dermatitis Research Group standards. Approximately 28 alopecia patients gave blood for TCR sequencing at one to four time points (pre-sensitization, 2, 6 and 24 weeks). Libraries were pooled for sequencing, and per-sample TCR yields varied mainly because of small differences in library volumes within the pool. Patients additionally received weekly therapeutic DPC doses to the scalp throughout the approximately 25-week study period. The study at large found these results: Significantly more large CDR3 similarity clusters were formed by expanded TCRs than by pre-sensitization or healthy control sets, consistent with antigen-driven responses. Because every patient had alopecia, a presumed autoimmune disease, the patients' immune response might differ from that of healthy individuals. DPC sensitization did not change how many TCRs were above 1 in 1000 frequency, and no evidence was found of alterations in global repertoire structure. The number of PT1 expanded TCRs positively correlated with patch test score, significant at thresholds 8, 16 and 32 but not 4. Repeated subsampling changed both the strength of the expansion versus patch-test correlation and the threshold at which the correlation became significant.

From a lookup of the germline V gene, CDR1 and CDR2 are SGHVS and FNYEAQ. Its CDR3 holds 16 amino acids, cysteine through phenylalanine. Only the CDR3 DNA stays, 48 bases, in frame from base 1. Clipping removes 5 bases from V and 5 bases from J, with 13 as the unmatched junction base count. What the time point label conveys for this sample: patch test 2, 6 weeks after DPC sensitization. Interpreted using the paper, the treatment or condition label stands for: therapeutic diphenylcyclopropenone sensitization with weekly scalp DPC. At each patch-test visit, blood was drawn before the patch test was applied. Eligible patients were aged 18 to 70, diagnosed with alopecia, deemed suitable for DPC therapy, and excluded if pregnant. Total RNA was isolated from unfractionated whole blood collected in Tempus Blood RNA tubes. The method was RACE. Sequencing relied on a NextSeq 500. Library preparation attached unique molecular identifiers to individual cDNA molecules for quantitative, reproducible TCR counting. From each blood RNA sample, both TCR alpha and TCR beta chains were sequenced. The source study handled its data this way. Samples had a median of roughly 87,000 TCRs, with a range from roughly 20,000 to 690,600. V, J and CDR3 annotation of the TCR reads was performed with the Decombinator software suite. For the PS versus PT1 abundance plots, all samples were subsampled to the same number of TCRs (28,000). Expanded TCRs were defined as absent before sensitization and observed at least eight times at the 2-week time point. TCRdb ran its own pipeline on the public reads, namely fastp trimming at Q25 and MiXCR clone calling, and kept in-frame beta chains. A single entry per CDR3 protein holds the most common genes and DNA from its merged rows. TCRdb's processing, not the authors', yielded these V and J calls. The sample table contains tens of thousands of distinct CDR3 sequences; only one count was recorded for 10% of them. The ten largest account for around 6.8% of the sample.

This clonotype has only a few counts. The target of this receptor is not known. Base qualities were left out, and no much larger clone turns up one base away. The V and J segments used are TRBV7-6 and TRBJ2-5; 8 central nucleotides agree with TRBD1. The receptor was derived from a woman aged 45-60 years with alopecia areata. Some clones in this sample may be carry-over from other donors' samples. Sequencing was performed on whole blood, taken in connection with sensitization to the hapten diphenylcyclopropenone (DPC). CDR3 sequence: CASSRTGQGVRETQYF. In nucleotides, the sequence is TGTGCCAGCAGCCGCACCGGACAGGGCGTCAGGGAGACCCAGTACTTC.